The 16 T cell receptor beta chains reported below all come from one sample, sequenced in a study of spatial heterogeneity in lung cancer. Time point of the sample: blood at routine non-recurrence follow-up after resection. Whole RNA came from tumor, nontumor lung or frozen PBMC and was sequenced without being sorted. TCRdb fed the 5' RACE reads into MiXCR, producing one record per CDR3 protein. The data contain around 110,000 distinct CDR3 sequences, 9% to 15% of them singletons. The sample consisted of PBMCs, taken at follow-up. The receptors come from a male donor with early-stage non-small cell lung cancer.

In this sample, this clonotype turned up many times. For the CDR3, the DNA is TGCAGTGCTCACGACAGGGTGAACACTGAAGCTTTCTTT. The encoded protein is CSAHDRVNTEAFF. The rearrangement uses TRBV20-1 and TRBJ1-1, with 7 bases fitting TRBD1. Trimming cost V 5 bases and J 0 bases; bases outside gene matches: 3. CDR1 is DFQATT, CDR2 SNEGSKA, per germline (reference sequence). There are 13 residues in the CDR3.

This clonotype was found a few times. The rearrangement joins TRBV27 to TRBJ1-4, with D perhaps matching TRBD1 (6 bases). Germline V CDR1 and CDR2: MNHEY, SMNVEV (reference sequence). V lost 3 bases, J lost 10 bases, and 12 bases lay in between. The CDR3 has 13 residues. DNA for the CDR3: TGTGCCAGCAGTTTCTCGACAGGTCGAAAACTGTTTTTT. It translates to CASSFSTGRKLFF.

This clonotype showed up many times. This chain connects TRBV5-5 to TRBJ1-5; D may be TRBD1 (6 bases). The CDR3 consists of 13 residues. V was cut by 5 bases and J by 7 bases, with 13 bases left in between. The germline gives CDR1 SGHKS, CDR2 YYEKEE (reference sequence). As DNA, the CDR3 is TGTGCCAGCAGTACCTACAGGGAACAGCCCCAGCATTTT. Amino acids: CASSTYREQPQHF. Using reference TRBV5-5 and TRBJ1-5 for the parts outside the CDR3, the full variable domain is DAGVTQSPTHLIKTRGQQVTLRCSPISGHKSVSWYQQVLGQGPQFIFQYYEKEERGRGNFPDRFSARQFPNYSSELNVNALLLGDSALYLCASSTYREQPQHFGDGTRLSIL.

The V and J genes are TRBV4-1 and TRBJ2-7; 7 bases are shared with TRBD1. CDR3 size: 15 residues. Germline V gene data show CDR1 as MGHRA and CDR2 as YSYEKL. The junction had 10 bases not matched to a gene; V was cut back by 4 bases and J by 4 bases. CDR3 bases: TGCGCCAGCAGCCTGTCCGTGACAGGGCTTTACGAGCAGTACTTC. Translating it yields CASSLSVTGLYEQYF.

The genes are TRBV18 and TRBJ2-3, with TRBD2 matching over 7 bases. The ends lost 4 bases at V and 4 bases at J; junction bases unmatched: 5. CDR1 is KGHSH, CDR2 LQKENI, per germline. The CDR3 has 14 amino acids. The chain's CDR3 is CASSLNGGSDTQYF. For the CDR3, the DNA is TGTGCCAGCTCACTAAACGGGGGGTCAGATACGCAGTATTTT. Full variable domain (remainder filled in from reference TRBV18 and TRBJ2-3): NAGVMQNPRHLVRRRGQEARLRCSPMKGHSHVYWYRQLPEEGLKFMVYLQKENIIDESGMPKERFSAEFPKEGPSILRIQQVVRGDSAAYFCASSLNGGSDTQYFGPGTRLTVL.

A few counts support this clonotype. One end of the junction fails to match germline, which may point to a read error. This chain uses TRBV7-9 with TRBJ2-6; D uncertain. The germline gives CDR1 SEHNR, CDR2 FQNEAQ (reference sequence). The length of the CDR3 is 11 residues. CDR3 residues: CASSFNDPSYF. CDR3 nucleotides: TGTGCCAGCAGCTTCAACGATCCCTCGTATTTC.

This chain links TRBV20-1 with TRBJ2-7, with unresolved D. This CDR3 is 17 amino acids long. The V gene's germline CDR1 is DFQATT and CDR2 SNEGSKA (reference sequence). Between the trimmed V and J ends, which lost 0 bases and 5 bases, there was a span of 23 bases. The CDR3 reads CSARDGRSLSPVHEQYF. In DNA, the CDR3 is TGCAGTGCTAGAGATGGAAGGAGTCTTAGTCCCGTCCACGAGCAGTACTTC.

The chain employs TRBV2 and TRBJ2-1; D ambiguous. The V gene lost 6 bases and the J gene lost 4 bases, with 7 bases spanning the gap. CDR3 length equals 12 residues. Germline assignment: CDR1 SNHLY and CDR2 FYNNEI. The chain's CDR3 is CASRTLYNEQFF. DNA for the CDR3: TGTGCCAGCAGGACCTTGTACAATGAGCAGTTCTTC.

The CDR3 DNA reads as TGTGCCAGCAGCTTAATGACCTATAATTCACCCCTCCACTTT. As protein: CASSLMTYNSPLHF. This sequence joins TRBV7-9 and TRBJ1-6; D not resolved. The germline V gene encodes CDR1 SEHNR and CDR2 FQNEAQ (reference sequence). The V and J ends lost 2 bases and 2 bases respectively, with 4 bases between them. CDR3 length: 14 amino acids.

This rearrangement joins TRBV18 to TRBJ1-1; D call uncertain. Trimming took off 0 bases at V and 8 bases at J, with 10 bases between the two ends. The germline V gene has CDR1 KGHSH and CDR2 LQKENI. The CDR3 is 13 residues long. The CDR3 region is CASSPPNVKEAFF. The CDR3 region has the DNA TGTGCCAGCTCACCACCGAATGTGAAAGAAGCTTTCTTT. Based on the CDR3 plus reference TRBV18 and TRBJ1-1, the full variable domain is NAGVMQNPRHLVRRRGQEARLRCSPMKGHSHVYWYRQLPEEGLKFMVYLQKENIIDESGMPKERFSAEFPKEGPSILRIQQVVRGDSAAYFCASSPPNVKEAFFGQGTRLTVV.

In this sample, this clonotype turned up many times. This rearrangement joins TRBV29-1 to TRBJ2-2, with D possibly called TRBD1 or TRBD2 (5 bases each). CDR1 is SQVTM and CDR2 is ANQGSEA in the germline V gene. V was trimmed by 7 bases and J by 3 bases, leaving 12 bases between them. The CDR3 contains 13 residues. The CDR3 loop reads CSAGTAHTGELFF. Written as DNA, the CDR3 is TGCAGCGCGGGGACGGCTCACACCGGGGAGCTGTTTTTT.

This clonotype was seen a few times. The CDR3 nucleotides read TGTGCCACCAGCAACGCCGGGGAGCTGTTTTTT. Its protein is CATSNAGELFF. The chain couples TRBV15 to TRBJ2-2; the D is unclear. CDR3 length: 11 residues. Trimming stripped 4 bases from V and 6 bases from J, with 3 bases between. The germline V gene encodes CDR1 LNHNV and CDR2 YYDKDF (reference sequence).

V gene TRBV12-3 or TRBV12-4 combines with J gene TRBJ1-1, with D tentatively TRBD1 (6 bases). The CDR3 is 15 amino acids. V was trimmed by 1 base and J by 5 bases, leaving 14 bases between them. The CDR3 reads CASSLDRGRGTEAFF. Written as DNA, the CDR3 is TGTGCCAGCAGTTTAGATAGGGGGAGAGGTACTGAAGCTTTCTTT.

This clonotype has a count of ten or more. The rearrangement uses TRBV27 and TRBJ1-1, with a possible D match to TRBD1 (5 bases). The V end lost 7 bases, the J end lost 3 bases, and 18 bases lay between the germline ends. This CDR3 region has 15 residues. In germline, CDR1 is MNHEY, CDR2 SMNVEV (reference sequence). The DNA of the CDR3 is TGTGCCAGCAAGTACGAATGGGGGTGGGACACTGAAGCTTTCTTT. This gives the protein CASKYEWGWDTEAFF.

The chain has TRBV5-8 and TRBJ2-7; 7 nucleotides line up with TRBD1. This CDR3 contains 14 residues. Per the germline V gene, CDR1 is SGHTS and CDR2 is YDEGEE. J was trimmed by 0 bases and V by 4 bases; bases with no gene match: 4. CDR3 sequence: CASSRGQRSYEQYF. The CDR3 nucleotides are TGTGCCAGCAGCCGGGGACAGCGCTCCTACGAGCAGTACTTC.

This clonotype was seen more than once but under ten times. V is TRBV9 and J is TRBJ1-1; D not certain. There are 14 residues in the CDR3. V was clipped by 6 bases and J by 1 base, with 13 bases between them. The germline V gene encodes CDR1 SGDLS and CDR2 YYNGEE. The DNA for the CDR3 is TGTGCCAGCAACAGAGGGTACGGGAACACTGAAGCTTTCTTT. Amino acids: CASNRGYGNTEAFF. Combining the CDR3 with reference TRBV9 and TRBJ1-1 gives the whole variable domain DSGVTQTPKHLITATGQRVTLRCSPRSGDLSVYWYQQSLDQGLQFLIQYYNGEERAKGNILERFSAQQFPDLHSELNLSSLELGDSALYFCASNRGYGNTEAFFGQGTRLTVV.